This TCR beta chain was recorded in a study of T cells in Graves' hyperthyroidism and ophthalmopathy (dated 2019 in TCRdb). Concerning the study at large: Peripheral blood was sampled at the time of initial diagnosis, prior to any treatment. Prospective prediction of ophthalmopathy was tested in an independent validation cohort consisting of 18 to 20 hyperthyroidism patients and about 17 patients who later progressed to ophthalmopathy. According to the paper, TCR Vbeta CDR3 sequencing was carried out on more than 120 peripheral blood samples, which came from 40 to 45 ophthalmopathy, around 75 hyperthyroidism and some 17 progressor patients. Once sampling was done, hyperthyroidism patients were given methimazole at a starting dose of 30 mg daily, whereas ophthalmopathy patients were given high-dose intravenous methylprednisolone. In addition, the study compared T-cell repertoires in thyroid tissue and in blood from five to seven Graves' hyperthyroidism patients. A discovery cohort of about 96 patients, about 40 with Graves' ophthalmopathy and more than 55 with stable Graves' hyperthyroidism, was used to find distinguishing TCR V-J signatures. The 100 discovery patients were divided at random into training and test sets in a 7:3 ratio. Overall study results and their limits: Sample size was not statistically predetermined, and blinding of investigators to group allocation was not performed. In cross-validation, a model built on a 13 V-J signature told ophthalmopathy apart from stable hyperthyroidism with 87.88% sensitivity and 81% to 82% specificity, and in testing the same model reached 80%/75%. Most expanded thyroid clonotypes (frequency above 0.001) were also detected in blood, suggesting blood repertoires may reflect thyroid immune responses. In validation, progression to ophthalmopathy was predicted by the model with 70.59% sensitivity and 72.22% specificity, a median of around 5.9 months before onset.

Details on this clonotype: Its antigen is currently not known. A much more abundant neighbour one base away suggests this may be a read error.

According to the germline V gene (reference sequence), CDR1 reads LGHDT and CDR2 reads YNNKEL. Inclusive of the bounding cysteine and phenylalanine, the CDR3 is 15 residues long. Left in the record is the CDR3 DNA by itself, 45 bases read in frame from the first base. A patient counted as having stable Graves' hyperthyroidism if no progression to ophthalmopathy occurred over 18 months of follow-up. Hyperthyroidism patients were newly diagnosed, with disease duration under 2 months, and aged 18 to 65 years. The study excluded patients with uncontrolled infections, other autoimmune diseases, pregnancy or lactation. Diagnoses were based on clinical symptoms, serum thyroxine and TRAb, thyroid ultrasound and orbital computed tomography. Ficoll-Paque density gradient centrifugation was used to isolate PBMCs from 9.5 to 10 ml of fresh peripheral blood. Total RNA was extracted using Trizol reagent, and RNA quality was assessed on an Agilent 2100 Bioanalyzer.

The TCR beta CDR3 regions were amplified from the RNA transcripts. The first round of RT-PCR for the TCR CDR3 was performed with the HTBI primer set and the Qiagen OneStep RT-PCR kit. Libraries were constructed in a second round of multiplex PCR, after which size selection and purification were carried out. Libraries were sequenced paired-end with 100 bp reads on an Illumina HiSeq2000. In the original analysis: SOAPnuke was used to process the raw data, throwing out any read that contained adapters or uncalled bases, had a mean Phred below 15, or lacked an exact constant-primer or identifier match. COPE v1.2.5 was used to merge the high-quality paired reads, and each unique nucleotide sequence was defined as a clonotype. MiTCR v1.1 was used to align clonotypes to the IMGT TRBV, TRBD and TRBJ reference segments. Only V-J combinations with frequency above 0.0001, covering 99% to 99.2% of repertoires, were analysed. A TCS score was defined as the ratio between F50 (clonal expansion) and ExV (chaos), using BLOSUM62-based TCRdist between CDR3 peptides within each V-J. Welch's t-statistics and random forest reduced around 510 V-J features to 10 to 15, which were used in a naive Bayes classifier (R e1071). TCRdb applied fastp at Q25 and MiXCR to the public reads, then kept only in-frame beta chains. Here each entry gathers all rows of one CDR3 protein and keeps the most common genes and DNA. What appears here as the V and J calls and clone size reflects TCRdb's work, not the paper's. Present in this sample are a few hundred thousand distinct CDR3 sequences, just under 25% of which were seen just once. More than 60% of the sample is taken by the ten largest.

This clonotype was obtained from a man aged 45 to 65 with Graves' hyperthyroidism. In this chain, TRBV3-1 is recombined with TRBJ2-7, and TRBD2 matches 8 of the central bases. The sequenced sample consisted of blood. The DNA sequence reads TGTGCCAGCAGCCAAGGTCAGCGGGAGCGAAACGAGCAGTGCTTC. Its protein product is CASSQGQRERNEQCF.